These 8 T cell receptor beta chains were sequenced from one sample in a study of PD-L1 blockade in urothelial cancer. Profiling relied on immunoSEQ multiplex PCR, and the TCRdb table lists in-frame clones only, not all of them. The sample yields more than 30,000 clones, about 83% seen once. Specimen: PBMCs, collected around atezolizumab (anti-PD-L1) treatment. These receptors originate from a man aged 55 to 70 with urothelial cancer.

The chain is built from TRBV5-6 and TRBJ1-2; no definite D call. Germline V lookup: CDR1 SGHDT, CDR2 YYEEEE. Between the trimmed V and J ends, which lost 3 bases and 8 bases, there was a span of 8 bases. The CDR3 is made up of 11 amino acids. The CDR3 nucleotides read TGTGCCAGCAGCTCAGTGGTCGGCTACACCTTC. It specifies CASSSVVGYTF.

This chain joins TRBV29-1 and TRBJ2-5; possible D gene TRBD1, 5 bases. The CDR3 length is 12 residues. From germline, CDR1 is SQVTM and CDR2 ANQGSEA. Trimming pared 3 bases from V and 5 bases from J, leaving 10 bases between. CDR3 in amino acids: CSVEAGYETQYF. DNA of the CDR3: TGCAGCGTTGAGGCAGGGTATGAGACCCAGTACTTC. The variable domain in full, with the rest retrieved from reference TRBV29-1 and TRBJ2-5, is SAVISQKPSRDICQRGTSLTIQCQVDSQVTMMFWYRQQPGQSLTLIATANQGSEATYESGFVIDKFPISRPNLTFSTLTVSNMSPEDSSIYLCSVEAGYETQYFGPGTRLLVL.

The rearrangement joins TRBV11-1 to TRBJ2-1; D is possibly TRBD1 (5 bases). Trimming cost V 0 bases and J 5 bases, with 5 bases left between them. Germline CDR1 SGHAT, CDR2 FQDESV (reference sequence). The CDR3 runs 13 residues. The CDR3 loop reads CASSLAGDNEQFF. CDR3 DNA sequence: TGTGCCAGCAGCTTAGCAGGGGACAATGAGCAGTTCTTC.

The chain carries TRBV5-4 and TRBJ1-2; 7 positions match TRBD1. Germline V lookup: CDR1 SGHNT, CDR2 YYREEE (reference sequence). Germline trimming cut 4 bases from V and 3 bases from J; bases unmatched to any gene: 6. The CDR3 totals 14 residues. The CDR3, as DNA: TGTGCCAGCAGCAGTCACAGGGGAGACTATGGCTACACCTTC. This encodes CASSSHRGDYGYTF.

This clone was detected a few times. V gene TRBV19 combines with J gene TRBJ1-2; D not resolved. This CDR3 is built from 12 residues. The V end was cut by 3 bases, the J end by 8 bases, with 10 bases between. Per germline, CDR1 LNHDA and CDR2 SQIVND (reference sequence). The CDR3 coding sequence is TGTGCCAGTAGTATGGCAGCGGGGGGCTACACCTTC. This codes for CASSMAAGGYTF.

This clone has a single count. The chain carries TRBV7-2 and TRBJ2-3; TRBD2 agrees at 8 bases. Germline V CDR1 and CDR2: SGHTA, FQGNSA. The CDR3 is 18 amino acids. J was trimmed by 0 bases and V by 5 bases; bases with no gene match: 13. CDR3 region: CASSLRSRGGASTDTQYF. The CDR3 DNA sequence: TGTGCCAGCAGCCTTAGATCCCGGGGGGGCGCGAGCACAGATACGCAGTATTTT.

This chain links TRBV27 with TRBJ1-2; D remains ambiguous. The germline V gene has CDR1 MNHEY and CDR2 SMNVEV (reference sequence). Trimming left V 2 bases short and J 6 bases short, with 10 bases between. This CDR3 is 13 amino acids long. CDR3 sequence: CASSLEGINGYTF. The CDR3 DNA reads TGTGCCAGCAGTTTAGAGGGAATCAATGGCTACACCTTC.

J is TRBJ2-1 and V is TRBV5-6, with TRBD1 matching over 7 bases. The V gene's germline CDR1 is SGHDT and CDR2 YYEEEE. The CDR3 sequence is 12 residues long. V gave up 6 bases and J gave up 8 bases; unmatched junction bases: 5. The CDR3 DNA reads TGTGCCAGCACCCGGGACAGTCATGAGCAGTTCTTC. Protein sequence: CASTRDSHEQFF.